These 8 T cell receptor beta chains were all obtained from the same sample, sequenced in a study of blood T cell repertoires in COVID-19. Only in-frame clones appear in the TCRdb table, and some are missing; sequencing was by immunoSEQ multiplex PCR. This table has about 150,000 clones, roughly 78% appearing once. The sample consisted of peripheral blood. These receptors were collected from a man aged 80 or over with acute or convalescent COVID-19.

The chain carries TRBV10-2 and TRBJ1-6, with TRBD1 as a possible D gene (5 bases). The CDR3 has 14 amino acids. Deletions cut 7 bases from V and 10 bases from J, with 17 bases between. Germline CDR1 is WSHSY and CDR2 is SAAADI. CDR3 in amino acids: CASIQVRVSSPLHF. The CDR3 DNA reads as TGCGCCAGCATCCAAGTCAGGGTAAGCTCACCCCTCCACTTT.

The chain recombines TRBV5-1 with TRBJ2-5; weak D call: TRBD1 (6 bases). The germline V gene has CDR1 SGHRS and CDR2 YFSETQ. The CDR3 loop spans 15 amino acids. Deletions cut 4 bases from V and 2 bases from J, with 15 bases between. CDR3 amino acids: CASSITPTGQETQYF. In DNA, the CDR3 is TGCGCCAGCAGCATTACACCTACAGGGCAAGAGACCCAGTACTTC.

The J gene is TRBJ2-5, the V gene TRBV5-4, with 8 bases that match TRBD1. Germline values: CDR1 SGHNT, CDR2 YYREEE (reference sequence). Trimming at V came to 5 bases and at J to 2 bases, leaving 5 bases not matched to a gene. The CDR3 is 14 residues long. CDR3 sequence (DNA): TGTGCCAGCAGTACAGGGGGTAGGCAAGAGACCCAGTACTTC. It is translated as CASSTGGRQETQYF.

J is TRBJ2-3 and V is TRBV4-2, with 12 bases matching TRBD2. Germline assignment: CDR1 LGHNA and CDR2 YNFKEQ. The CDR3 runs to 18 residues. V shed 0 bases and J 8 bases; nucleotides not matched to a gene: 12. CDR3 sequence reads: CASSQESSGGGPGSTQYF. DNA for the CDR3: TGTGCCAGCAGCCAAGAATCTAGCGGGGGGGGTCCCGGGAGTACGCAGTATTTT.

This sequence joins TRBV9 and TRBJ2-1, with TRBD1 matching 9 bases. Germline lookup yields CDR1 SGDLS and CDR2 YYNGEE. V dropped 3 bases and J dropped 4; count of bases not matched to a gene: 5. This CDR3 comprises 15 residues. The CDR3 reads CASSDRDRDYNEQFF. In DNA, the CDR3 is TGTGCCAGCAGCGACCGGGACAGGGATTACAATGAGCAGTTCTTC.

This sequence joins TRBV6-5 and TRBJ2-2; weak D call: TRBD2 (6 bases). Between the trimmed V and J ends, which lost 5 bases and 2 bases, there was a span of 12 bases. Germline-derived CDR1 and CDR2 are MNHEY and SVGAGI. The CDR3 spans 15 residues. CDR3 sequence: CASSLRAGNTGELFF. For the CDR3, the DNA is TGTGCCAGCAGTCTAAGAGCGGGTAACACCGGGGAGCTGTTTTTT.

CDR3 in DNA: TGCGCCAGCAGTGACGGACGGGGAGAGACCCAGTACTTC. Translation: CASSDGRGETQYF. The genes are TRBV10-1 and TRBJ2-5; a weak D match, TRBD2 (5 bases). The CDR3 is made up of 13 amino acids. Deletions cut 3 bases from V and 4 bases from J, with 9 bases between. Germline V gene sequence: CDR1 WNHNN, CDR2 SYGVQD (reference sequence).

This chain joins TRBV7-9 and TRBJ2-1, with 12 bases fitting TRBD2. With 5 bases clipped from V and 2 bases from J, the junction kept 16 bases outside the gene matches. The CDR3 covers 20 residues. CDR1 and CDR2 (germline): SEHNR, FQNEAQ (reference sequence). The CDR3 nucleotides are TGTGCCAGCAGCAATGGACAGGGCACTAGCGGGGGGCGGACCTACAATGAGCAGTTCTTC. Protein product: CASSNGQGTSGGRTYNEQFF. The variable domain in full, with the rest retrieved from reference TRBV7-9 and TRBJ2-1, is DTGVSQNPRHKITKRGQNVTFRCDPISEHNRLYWYRQTLGQGPEFLTYFQNEAQLEKSRLLSDRFSAERPKGSFSTLEIQRTEQGDSAMYLCASSNGQGTSGGRTYNEQFFGPGTRLTVL.